This TCR beta chain was captured by sequencing in a study of T cells after yellow fever vaccination. CDR3 length: 14 amino acids. CDR1 and CDR2 from the germline V gene are SGDLS and YYNGEE. The V gene lost 0 bases and the J gene lost 3 bases, with 9 bases spanning the gap. Using its own MiXCR run on the 5' RACE reads, TCRdb lists one record per CDR3 protein. Of 400,000 or so distinct CDR3 sequences listed, around 6.4% are singletons. This TCR came from a man aged 25 to 45 who received the YFV17D yellow fever vaccine. Sequenced material: PBMCs, taken 5 days after the yellow fever booster vaccination. The rearrangement uses TRBV9 and TRBJ1-1, with D tentatively TRBD1 (5 bases). CDR3 bases: TGTGCCAGCAGCGTAGGGGGGAAGGACACTGAAGCTTTCTTT. Protein: CASSVGGKDTEAFF.